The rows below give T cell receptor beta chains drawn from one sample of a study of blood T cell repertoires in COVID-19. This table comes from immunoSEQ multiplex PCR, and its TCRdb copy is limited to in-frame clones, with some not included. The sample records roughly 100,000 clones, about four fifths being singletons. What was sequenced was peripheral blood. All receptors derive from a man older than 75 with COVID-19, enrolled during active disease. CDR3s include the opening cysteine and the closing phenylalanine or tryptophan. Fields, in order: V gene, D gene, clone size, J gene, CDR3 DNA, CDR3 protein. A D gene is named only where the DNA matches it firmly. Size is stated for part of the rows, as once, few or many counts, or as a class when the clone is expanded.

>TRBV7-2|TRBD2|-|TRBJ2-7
TGTGCCAGCAGCTTAGCTAGCGGGGGGGCCTACGAGCAGTACTTC
CASSLASGGAYEQYF
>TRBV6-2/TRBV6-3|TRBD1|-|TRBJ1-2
TGTGCCAGCAGTAACCCGGGACAGAGAAACTATGGCTACACCTTC
CASSNPGQRNYGYTF
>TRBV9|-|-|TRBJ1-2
TGTGCCAGCAGGCAGGGGAACTATGGCTACACCTTC
CASRQGNYGYTF
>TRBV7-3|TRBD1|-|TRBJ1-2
TGTGCCAGCAGCTTAAATCCAGGGGGAAACTATGGCTACACCTTC
CASSLNPGGNYGYTF
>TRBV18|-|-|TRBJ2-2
TGTGCCAGCTCACGCGCTAACACCGGGGAGCTGTTTTTT
CASSRANTGELFF
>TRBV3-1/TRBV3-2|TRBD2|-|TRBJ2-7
TGTGCCAGCAGCCCTATAAGTGGACTAGCCTCCTACGAGCAGTACTTC
CASSPISGLASYEQYF
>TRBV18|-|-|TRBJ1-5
TGTGCCAGCTCCAGGGATTATAGCAATCAGCCCCAGCATTTT
CASSRDYSNQPQHF
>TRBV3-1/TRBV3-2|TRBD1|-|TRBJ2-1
TGTGCCAGCAGCCCTCCAACGGCAGGGGGCTACAATGAGCAGTTCTTC
CASSPPTAGGYNEQFF
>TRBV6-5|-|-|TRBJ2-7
TGTGCCAGCCGCGCTGGGCAGGTCTCCTACGAGCAGTACTTC
CASRAGQVSYEQYF
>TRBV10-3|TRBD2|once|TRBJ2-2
TGTGCCATCAGTGAAGGAGGGAGGGCCACCGGGGAGCTGTTTTTT
CAISEGGRATGELFF
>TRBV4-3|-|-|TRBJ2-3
TGCGCCAGCAGCCAAGATTTGGACTCTAGCACAGATACGCAGTATTTT
CASSQDLDSSTDTQYF
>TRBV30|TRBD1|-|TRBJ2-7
TGTGCCTGGAGGGGGACAGGGATCTACGAGCAGTACTTC
CAWRGTGIYEQYF
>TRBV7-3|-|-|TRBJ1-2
TGTGCCAGCAGCTTAACAAGACAGCCAAAGGGGTACACCTTC
CASSLTRQPKGYTF
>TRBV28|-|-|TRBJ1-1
TGTGCCAGTTTCTACACTGAAGCTTTCTTT
CASFYTEAFF